These 13 T cell receptor beta chains share one sample of origin, sequenced in a study of blood T cell repertoires in COVID-19. Produced via immunoSEQ multiplex PCR; TCRdb's table is partial and in-frame only. This table has fewer than 300,000 clones, approximately 82% appearing once. Material: peripheral blood. These receptors came from a woman aged 18-29 years with acute or convalescent COVID-19.

This clone was picked up a small number of times. The rearrangement joins TRBV11-3 to TRBJ2-1; D not certain. CDR1 SGHNT and CDR2 YENEEA come from the germline V gene. The V and J ends lost 4 bases and 0 bases respectively, with 10 bases between them. CDR3 length: 15 residues. CDR3 DNA: TGTGCCAGCAGCTCCGATGGCACCTCCTACAATGAGCAGTTCTTC. Encoded protein: CASSSDGTSYNEQFF.

The V call is TRBV10-3, the J call TRBJ2-1, with 9 bases that match TRBD2. The CDR3 sequence is 15 residues long. In germline, CDR1 is ENHRY, CDR2 SYGVKD. The V and J ends lost 10 bases and 4 bases, in that order; junction bases with no gene match: 11. CDR3 nucleotide sequence: TGTGCCACCGAGTCAACGACTAGCGGATACAATGAGCAGTTCTTC. Protein product: CATESTTSGYNEQFF.

This chain uses TRBV6-2 or TRBV6-3 with TRBJ2-7, with D perhaps matching TRBD1 (6 bases). The germline V gene has CDR1 MNHEY and CDR2 SVGEGT. This CDR3 is built from 14 residues. The V and J ends lost 2 bases and 3 bases respectively, with 11 bases between them. The CDR3 sequence: CASSYPDRRYEQYF. CDR3 DNA: TGTGCCAGCAGTTACCCCGACAGGCGCTACGAGCAGTACTTC.

This rearrangement joins TRBV5-4 to TRBJ1-1, with D possibly being TRBD1 (5 bases). This CDR3 has 16 amino acids. V was trimmed by 0 bases and J by 1 base, leaving 13 bases between them. The germline CDR1 and CDR2 sequences are SGHNT and YYREEE (reference sequence). CDR3 in amino acids: CASSLEVGTRNTEAFF. CDR3 DNA: TGTGCCAGCAGCTTGGAAGTAGGGACTCGGAACACTGAAGCTTTCTTT.

This rearrangement joins TRBV20-1 to TRBJ1-6; D not certain. V lost 3 bases and J 8 bases, leaving 20 bases between the germline ends. The CDR3 sequence is 16 residues long. CDR1 and CDR2 (germline): DFQATT, SNEGSKA (reference sequence). CDR3 DNA sequence: TGCAGTGCTAGTCCATCGAGGGTGACATTAGATTCACCCCTCCACTTT. This codes for CSASPSRVTLDSPLHF.

The chain is built from TRBV28 and TRBJ2-1; 11 bases fit TRBD2. CDR3 size: 15 residues. Germline CDR1 and CDR2: MDHEN and SYDVKM. The V gene end was trimmed by 4 bases and the J gene end by 6 bases; junction bases not matched to a gene: 5. The CDR3 spells CASSWETSGINEQFF. In nucleotides, the CDR3 is TGTGCCAGCAGTTGGGAGACTAGCGGGATCAATGAGCAGTTCTTC.

This clone was counted once. The chain is built from TRBV18 and TRBJ1-4; 7 nucleotides line up with TRBD1. The germline CDR1 and CDR2 sequences are KGHSH and LQKENI. This CDR3 is built from 13 residues. With V trimmed by 3 bases and J by 8 bases, 3 bases remained unmatched. The CDR3 loop is CASSPGRGEKLFF. The CDR3 bases are TGTGCCAGCTCACCCGGCAGGGGGGAAAAACTGTTTTTT.

The chain combines TRBV9 with TRBJ1-6; D ambiguous. CDR3 size: 15 residues. Germline values: CDR1 SGDLS, CDR2 YYNGEE. V shed 0 bases and J shed 5 bases, with 9 bases lying between them. In DNA, the CDR3 is TGTGCCAGCAGCGTAGGGTCAGGCAATAATTCACCCCTCCACTTT. Residues: CASSVGSGNNSPLHF.

The J gene is TRBJ2-3, the V gene TRBV7-2; 10 positions agree with TRBD2. Unmatched junction bases numbered 16, after V lost 7 bases and J lost 0 bases. The CDR3 has 19 residues. Germline loops: CDR1 SGHTA, CDR2 FQGNSA. The CDR3 sequence: CASTHNSLAGVASTDTQYF. The CDR3 DNA reads as TGTGCCAGCACCCACAACTCTCTAGCGGGAGTAGCTAGCACAGATACGCAGTATTTT. Full variable domain (missing parts from reference TRBV7-2 and TRBJ2-3): GAGVSQSPSNKVTEKGKDVELRCDPISGHTALYWYRQSLGQGLEFLIYFQGNSAPDKSGLPSDRFSAERTGGSVSTLTIQRTQQEDSAVYLCASTHNSLAGVASTDTQYFGPGTRLTVL.

This clone was seen only once. This sequence joins TRBV10-1 and TRBJ2-2; 12 bases map to TRBD1. The CDR3 runs 16 residues. V lost 3 bases and J lost 10; bases outside the gene matches: 9. Germline CDR1 is WNHNN and CDR2 is SYGVQD (reference sequence). The CDR3 sequence: CASSEGGTGGSMELFF. In DNA form, the CDR3 reads TGCGCCAGCAGTGAAGGGGGGACAGGGGGCTCGATGGAGCTGTTTTTT.

The rearrangement joins TRBV19 to TRBJ1-2; perhaps TRBD1 as D (5 bases). Between the trimmed V and J ends, which lost 7 bases and 6 bases, there was a span of 9 bases. This CDR3 is built from 11 residues. CDR1 LNHDA and CDR2 SQIVND come from the germline V gene (reference sequence). The CDR3 loop reads CASIGADGYTF. For the CDR3, the DNA is TGTGCCAGTATAGGGGCGGATGGCTACACCTTC.

The sample holds a few counts of this clone. V usage is TRBV6-6 and J usage is TRBJ2-7, with unresolved D. The CDR3 is made up of 11 amino acids. CDR1 and CDR2 from the germline V gene are MNHNY and SVGAGI (reference sequence). The V end lost 3 bases, the J end lost 2 bases, and 2 bases lay between the germline ends. The CDR3, as DNA: TGTGCCAGCAGTTATACCTACGAGCAGTACTTC. It codes for CASSYTYEQYF.

The chain uses TRBV6-2 or TRBV6-3 and TRBJ2-7; 10 bases are a match to TRBD2. The CDR3 consists of 15 residues. The germline V gene has CDR1 MNHEY and CDR2 SVGEGT. V trimming: 5 bases; J trimming: 2 bases; junction bases outside the gene matches: 6. The CDR3 DNA follows: TGTGCCAGCAGTGGAGGACTAGCGGTTGCCTACGAGCAGTACTTC. It codes for CASSGGLAVAYEQYF.